These 31 T cell receptor beta chains were all obtained from the same sample, sequenced in a study of blood T cell repertoires in COVID-19. The data were produced by immunoSEQ multiplex PCR, yet TCRdb's version contains in-frame clones alone and is incomplete. There are roughly 250,000 clones in the sample; around 85% occur only once, and 3% to 4% lies in the top ten. The sample consisted of PBMCs or T cells enriched from blood (not recorded which). These receptors originate from a woman in her forties with acute COVID-19.

The chain employs TRBV7-8 and TRBJ2-5; possibly TRBD2 for D (6 bases). This CDR3 is 14 amino acids long. Trimming took off 3 bases at V and 5 bases at J, with 13 bases between the two ends. CDR1 is SGHVS, CDR2 FQNEAQ, per germline. The DNA for the CDR3 is TGTGCCAGCAGCTTCGATGAGGGGAGGGAGACCCAGTACTTC. It yields the protein CASSFDEGRETQYF.

This sequence joins TRBV5-4 and TRBJ2-2; 9 bases agree with TRBD2. V gave up 4 bases and J gave up 2 bases; unmatched junction bases: 6. The CDR3 totals 16 residues. The germline gives CDR1 SGHNT, CDR2 YYREEE (reference sequence). The CDR3 nucleotides read TGTGCCAGCAGCCCCCGGACTAGCGAAAACACCGGGGAGCTGTTTTTT. This translates into CASSPRTSENTGELFF.

The J gene is TRBJ2-1, the V gene TRBV18; 9 nucleotides align to TRBD1. J was trimmed by 0 bases and V by 6 bases; bases with no gene match: 15. The CDR3 extends over 19 amino acids. CDR1 and CDR2 (germline): KGHSH, LQKENI. CDR3 sequence (DNA): TGTGCCAGCTCGCCATACCGGGACAGGGTCTTTCGCTCCTACAATGAGCAGTTCTTC. It codes for CASSPYRDRVFRSYNEQFF.

V and J are TRBV11-3 and TRBJ1-2; D uncertain. Germline lookup yields CDR1 SGHNT and CDR2 YENEEA. Trimming pared 2 bases from V and 2 bases from J, leaving 12 bases between. The CDR3 consists of 15 residues. The CDR3 here is CASSLRNRPNYGYTF. The CDR3 DNA reads TGTGCCAGCAGCTTAAGGAACAGACCCAACTATGGCTACACCTTC.

The V call is TRBV7-9, the J call TRBJ1-2; tentatively, D is TRBD1 (6 bases). Germline assignment: CDR1 SEHNR and CDR2 FQNEAQ (reference sequence). The CDR3 runs 13 residues. With 4 bases removed from V and 7 bases from J, the gap between germline ends came to 13 bases. CDR3 residues: CASSSMGASGYTF. In nucleotides, the CDR3 is TGTGCCAGCAGCTCCATGGGGGCCTCTGGCTACACCTTC.

The chain has TRBV7-2 and TRBJ1-2; D may be TRBD1 (6 bases). Germline V gene lookup returns CDR1 SGHTA and CDR2 FQGNSA. The CDR3 length is 13 residues. The V gene lost 4 bases and the J gene lost 4 bases, with 10 bases spanning the gap. This CDR3 reads CASSSTGPYGYTF. The CDR3 DNA follows: TGTGCCAGCAGCTCGACAGGTCCCTATGGCTACACCTTC.

The chain links TRBV3-1 (or the pseudogene TRBV3-2) to TRBJ1-1; D is ambiguous. The V gene lost 0 bases and the J gene lost 2 bases, with 10 bases spanning the gap. The CDR3 is made up of 15 amino acids. Germline loops: CDR1 LGHDT, CDR2 YNNKEL (reference sequence). Written as DNA, the CDR3 is TGTGCCAGCAGCCAAGAAGCAGGCGCTAACACTGAAGCTTTCTTT. This gives the protein CASSQEAGANTEAFF.

The chain uses TRBV11-2 and TRBJ2-5, with D possibly matching TRBD2 (9 bases). The germline gives CDR1 SGHAT, CDR2 FQNNGV. The CDR3 spans 17 residues. The V gene lost 2 bases and the J gene lost 9 bases, with 25 bases spanning the gap. CDR3 in DNA: TGTGCCAGCAGCTTATTGGGACAGGCACTAGCGGGTTCGGCCCAGTACTTC. It specifies CASSLLGQALAGSAQYF.

The rearrangement joins TRBV2 to TRBJ2-2; tentatively, D is TRBD2 (6 bases). The CDR3 sequence is 17 residues long. V was pared by 0 bases and J by 7 bases, with 18 bases between. Germline-derived CDR1 and CDR2 are SNHLY and FYNNEI. The CDR3 protein is CASSEAGDGLAVGELFF. CDR3 nucleotide sequence: TGTGCCAGCAGTGAAGCCGGCGACGGGTTAGCGGTCGGGGAGCTGTTTTTT.

This clone was picked up one time. The chain couples TRBV30 to TRBJ2-1; TRBD1 agrees at 12 bases. There are 14 residues in the CDR3. V was clipped by 1 base and J by 8 bases; unmatched bases: 3. The germline gives CDR1 GTSNPN, CDR2 SVGIG (reference sequence). Here the CDR3 DNA reads TGTGCCTGGAGTGGGGACAGGGGGCCTTATGAGCAGTTCTTC. It is translated as CAWSGDRGPYEQFF.

V gene TRBV4-1 combines with J gene TRBJ1-6; 8 bases map to TRBD1. The CDR3 extends over 17 amino acids. Germline V gives CDR1 MGHRA, CDR2 YSYEKL. J lost 10 bases, V lost 0 bases, and 11 bases had no gene match. CDR3 bases: TGCGCCAGCAGCCAAGATCGCCTAGGACAGGGAGAATCACCCCTCCACTTT. Its protein is CASSQDRLGQGESPLHF.

The chain joins TRBV24-1 to TRBJ2-2; D is perhaps TRBD1 (6 bases). The V end lost 6 bases, the J end lost 6 bases, and 13 bases lay between the germline ends. This CDR3 has 14 amino acids. Germline lookup yields CDR1 KGHDR and CDR2 SFDVKD. For the CDR3, the DNA is TGTGCCACCAGTAACAGGGCGAGATCCGGGGAGCTGTTTTTT. Its translation: CATSNRARSGELFF.

The chain uses TRBV28 and TRBJ2-5, with 11 bases identical to TRBD2. Germline V gives CDR1 MDHEN, CDR2 SYDVKM. The CDR3 loop spans 15 amino acids. V shed 4 bases and J 3 bases; nucleotides not matched to a gene: 4. CDR3: CASSWELAGEETQYF. The CDR3 DNA is TGTGCCAGCAGTTGGGAACTAGCGGGAGAAGAGACCCAGTACTTC.

The chain combines TRBV5-4 with TRBJ1-2; D gene unclear. Looked up from germline, CDR1 is SGHNT and CDR2 is YYREEE (reference sequence). V was pared by 9 bases and J by 5 bases, with 17 bases between. The CDR3 has 13 residues. DNA for the CDR3: TGTGCCACCCGGCCGTGGGGAGGGTATGGCTACACCTTC. Residues: CATRPWGGYGYTF.

The rearrangement uses TRBV29-1 and TRBJ2-1, with a weak D call TRBD1 (6 bases). Trimming shortened V by 8 bases and J by 7 bases, and 15 bases separated the two germline ends. Germline V CDR1 and CDR2: SQVTM, ANQGSEA. This CDR3 is 12 amino acids long. The CDR3 region has the DNA TGCAGCTGTACAGGGCGAACTAATGAGCAGTTCTTC. Protein: CSCTGRTNEQFF.

The V call is TRBV6-5, the J call TRBJ1-2; D remains unclear. Trimming cost V 0 bases and J 3 bases, with 8 bases left between them. This CDR3 is built from 14 residues. The germline gives CDR1 MNHEY, CDR2 SVGAGI. CDR3 sequence: CASSYSAGDYGYTF. The DNA of the CDR3 is TGTGCCAGCAGTTACTCGGCGGGAGACTATGGCTACACCTTC.

V gene TRBV15 combines with J gene TRBJ1-6; no firm D call. CDR3 size: 14 residues. V was clipped by 1 base and J by 10 bases, with 11 bases between them. Germline CDR1 is LNHNV and CDR2 is YYDKDF (reference sequence). CDR3 coding DNA: TGTGCCACCAGCAGAGCTCGGGGAGAGTCACCCCTCCACTTT. It yields the protein CATSRARGESPLHF. The variable domain in full, with the rest retrieved from reference TRBV15 and TRBJ1-6, is DAMVIQNPRYQVTQFGKPVTLSCSQTLNHNVMYWYQQKSSQAPKLLFHYYDKDFNNEADTPDNFQSRRPNTSFCFLDIRSPGLGDTAMYLCATSRARGESPLHFGNGTRLTVT.

This sequence joins TRBV29-1 and TRBJ1-4; unclear D gene. Per the germline V gene, CDR1 is SQVTM and CDR2 is ANQGSEA. This CDR3 is built from 11 residues. The V end was cut by 4 bases, the J end by 10 bases, with 10 bases between. CDR3 sequence (DNA): TGCAGCGTTGTCCGGGAGACAAAACTGTTTTTT. It specifies CSVVRETKLFF. Full variable domain (remainder filled in from reference TRBV29-1 and TRBJ1-4): SAVISQKPSRDICQRGTSLTIQCQVDSQVTMMFWYRQQPGQSLTLIATANQGSEATYESGFVIDKFPISRPNLTFSTLTVSNMSPEDSSIYLCSVVRETKLFFGSGTQLSVL.

The sample holds a few counts of this clone. For the CDR3, the DNA is TGTGCCAGCAGCCTTCCAACAGGGGGCAAGATGTTTTTT. Protein: CASSLPTGGKMFF. This chain joins TRBV5-5 and TRBJ1-4; TRBD1 agrees at 9 bases. The CDR3 contains 13 residues. Trimming cost V 4 bases and J 15 bases; bases outside gene matches: 10. Germline-derived CDR1 and CDR2 are SGHKS and YYEKEE (reference sequence).

The chain recombines TRBV14 with TRBJ2-7, with D possibly matching TRBD1 (5 bases). Germline V lookup: CDR1 SGHDN, CDR2 FVKESK. CDR3 length: 14 amino acids. V gave up 4 bases and J gave up 2 bases, with 12 bases separating them. The chain's CDR3 is CASSLTWGPYEQYF. DNA of the CDR3: TGTGCCAGCAGCCTTACGTGGGGCCCCTACGAGCAGTACTTC.

The chain is built from TRBV4-1 and TRBJ2-1; D gene ambiguous. V dropped 1 base and J dropped 5 bases, with 6 bases sitting between them. Germline V CDR1 and CDR2: MGHRA, YSYEKL. The CDR3 length is 13 residues. The CDR3 spells CASSQARNNEQFF. CDR3 bases: TGCGCCAGCAGCCAAGCCAGGAACAATGAGCAGTTCTTC.

This clone was detected a few times. The CDR3 here is CASSGEGSGRANEQFF. For the CDR3, the DNA is TGTGCCAGCAGCGGTGAGGGTAGCGGGAGGGCCAATGAGCAGTTCTTC. The chain combines TRBV5-6 with TRBJ2-1; 11 bases agree with TRBD2. CDR3 length: 16 amino acids. Germline lookup yields CDR1 SGHDT and CDR2 YYEEEE. The J segment lost 6 bases and the V segment lost 4 bases, leaving 9 bases of the junction unmatched. Drawing the rest from reference TRBV5-6 and TRBJ2-1, the complete variable domain is DAGVTQSPTHLIKTRGQQVTLRCSPKSGHDTVSWYQQALGQGPQFIFQYYEEEERQRGNFPDRFSGHQFPNYSSELNVNALLLGDSALYLCASSGEGSGRANEQFFGPGTRLTVL.

This chain joins TRBV6-6 and TRBJ2-1, with 11 bases that match TRBD2. The ends lost 6 bases at V and 8 bases at J; junction bases unmatched: 9. The length of the CDR3 is 15 residues. CDR1 is MNHNY and CDR2 is SVGAGI in the germline V gene (reference sequence). In nucleotides, the CDR3 is TGTGCCAGCAGGAGCACTAGCGGGAGTTCCCATGAGCAGTTCTTC. Protein sequence: CASRSTSGSSHEQFF.

The chain combines TRBV11-3 with TRBJ2-7; D is perhaps TRBD1 (6 bases). CDR3 length: 14 residues. The V end was cut by 6 bases, the J end by 2 bases, with 14 bases between. Germline-derived CDR1 and CDR2 are SGHNT and YENEEA. Here the CDR3 reads CASSSGTQAYEQYF. The DNA for the CDR3 is TGTGCCAGCAGTTCCGGGACACAAGCCTACGAGCAGTACTTC.

The genes are TRBV9 and TRBJ1-4; D perhaps matches TRBD1 (5 bases). The CDR3 spans 15 residues. The ends were cut back, 2 bases at V and 3 bases at J, with 11 bases in the middle. The germline CDR1 and CDR2 sequences are SGDLS and YYNGEE. CDR3 coding DNA: TGTGCCAGCAGCGTTTCGGCAGGGTCTAATGAAAAACTGTTTTTT. It translates to CASSVSAGSNEKLFF. Full variable domain (remainder filled in from reference TRBV9 and TRBJ1-4): DSGVTQTPKHLITATGQRVTLRCSPRSGDLSVYWYQQSLDQGLQFLIQYYNGEERAKGNILERFSAQQFPDLHSELNLSSLELGDSALYFCASSVSAGSNEKLFFGSGTQLSVL.

This sequence joins TRBV4-1 and TRBJ1-5; 8 bases are shared with TRBD1. V was pared by 2 bases and J by 5 bases, with 5 bases of the junction left unmatched. From germline, CDR1 is MGHRA and CDR2 YSYEKL. The CDR3 sequence is 15 residues long. The CDR3 reads CASSQLGTGDQPQHF. DNA of the CDR3: TGCGCCAGCAGCCAACTCGGGACAGGCGATCAGCCCCAGCATTTT.

The chain links TRBV9 to TRBJ2-7; 9 bases fit TRBD2. V lost 0 bases, J lost 0 bases, and 7 bases stayed unmatched. CDR1 and CDR2 from the germline V gene are SGDLS and YYNGEE. This CDR3 contains 17 residues. The CDR3 nucleotides read TGTGCCAGCAGCGTAGGGACTAGCGTTCTGAGCTCCTACGAGCAGTACTTC. Its protein product is CASSVGTSVLSSYEQYF.

V and J are TRBV2 and TRBJ1-1; D possibly corresponds to TRBD1 (5 bases). Per germline, CDR1 SNHLY and CDR2 FYNNEI. Trimming cost V 0 bases and J 3 bases, with 11 bases left between them. The CDR3 length is 15 residues. CDR3 loop: CASSEAEGTHTEAFF. The CDR3 DNA reads TGTGCCAGCAGTGAAGCTGAGGGGACTCACACTGAAGCTTTCTTT.

The sample holds a few counts of this clone. The junction and the germline gene differ at one end; a read error may be behind it. The rearrangement joins TRBV5-6 to TRBJ1-1; TRBD1 agrees at 8 bases. The V gene's germline CDR1 is SGHDT and CDR2 YYEEEE. The CDR3 has 11 amino acids. The CDR3: CASSGRDRTGF. The DNA for the CDR3 is TGTGCCAGCAGCGGGCGGGACAGGACCGGCTTT.

The rearrangement uses TRBV24-1 and TRBJ1-1, with D possibly being TRBD1 (5 bases). This CDR3 contains 13 residues. V gave up 1 base and J gave up 4 bases, with 6 bases separating them. Germline V CDR1 and CDR2: KGHDR, SFDVKD. The CDR3 reads CATSDLDSTEAFF. DNA for the CDR3: TGTGCCACCAGTGATTTAGACAGCACTGAAGCTTTCTTT.

This clone was seen more than once but under ten times. The same CDR3 is also encoded by other DNA sequences in this sample. This chain connects TRBV27 to TRBJ2-2; D uncertain. The CDR3 runs to 12 residues. With 3 bases removed from V and 5 bases from J, the gap between germline ends came to 4 bases. Germline V CDR1 and CDR2: MNHEY, SMNVEV (reference sequence). CDR3 loop: CASSFVTGELFF. The CDR3 region has the DNA TGTGCCAGCAGTTTCGTTACCGGGGAGCTGTTTTTT.